The 26 T cell receptor beta chains below were found in one sample sequenced in a study of Ad26.COV2.S vaccination and SARS-CoV-2 variants. Specified treatment: 15 to 20 received Ad26.COV2.S at low or high dose, single or two shots; about five received placebo; per-sample allocation not given. It was on day 63 after the first vaccine or placebo injection that samples were taken. The data were produced by immunoSEQ multiplex PCR, yet TCRdb's version contains in-frame clones alone and is incomplete. The sample includes some 340,000 clones, approximately 86% of them seen just once. The source was peripheral blood, collected in a trial of Ad26.COV2.S vaccine versus placebo. The receptors come from a person aged 18-60 years who received the Ad26.COV2.S COVID-19 vaccine or a placebo.

The chain couples TRBV20-1 to TRBJ2-4, with TRBD2 matching 14 bases. The germline CDR1 and CDR2 sequences are DFQATT and SNEGSKA (reference sequence). V gave up 3 bases and J gave up 0 bases; unmatched junction bases: 13. This CDR3 has 20 residues. CDR3 coding DNA: TGCAGTGCTAGTCTAGGACTAGCGGGGGGAGGGTACCTAGCCAAAAACATTCAGTACTTC. It is translated as CSASLGLAGGGYLAKNIQYF.

V usage is TRBV3-1 (or the pseudogene TRBV3-2) and J usage is TRBJ1-5; TRBD1 is a possible D gene (5 bases). CDR3 length equals 14 residues. Germline V gene data show CDR1 as LGHDT and CDR2 as YNNKEL (reference sequence). The V end was cut by 3 bases, the J end by 7 bases, with 13 bases between. Here the CDR3 DNA reads TGTGCCAGCAGCCACACAGGATTGCGACAGCCCCAGCATTTT. This encodes CASSHTGLRQPQHF.

The V and J genes are TRBV18 and TRBJ1-5; D is possibly TRBD1 (5 bases). Between the trimmed V and J ends, which lost 3 bases and 3 bases, there was a span of 12 bases. This CDR3 region has 15 residues. Germline CDR1 is KGHSH and CDR2 is LQKENI. CDR3 DNA sequence: TGTGCCAGCTCACCTAACCAGGGAACCAATCAGCCCCAGCATTTT. The encoded protein is CASSPNQGTNQPQHF.

The chain recombines TRBV7-8 with TRBJ2-7, with 7 bases that match TRBD1. Unmatched junction bases numbered 4, after V lost 1 base and J lost 1 base. The CDR3 runs 15 residues. Germline CDR1 SGHVS, CDR2 FQNEAQ. CDR3: CASSLGAGGSYEQYF. CDR3 DNA: TGTGCCAGCAGCTTAGGGGCAGGGGGATCCTACGAGCAGTACTTC.

The V gene is TRBV13, the J gene TRBJ1-1; D is uncertain. The germline gives CDR1 PRHDT, CDR2 FYEKMQ (reference sequence). V lost 0 bases to trimming and J lost 1 base, with 15 bases between them. The CDR3 runs to 17 residues. The CDR3 DNA follows: TGTGCCAGCAGCTTAGGGTCCCTTTGGACGGCGAACACTGAAGCTTTCTTT. Translated: CASSLGSLWTANTEAFF.

The chain has TRBV7-8 and TRBJ1-1; D remains ambiguous. This CDR3 is 14 amino acids long. CDR1 is SGHVS, CDR2 FQNEAQ, per germline. V was trimmed by 0 bases and J by 4 bases, leaving 9 bases between them. Here the CDR3 DNA reads TGTGCCAGCAGCTTAGCAGGGTTTACCACTGAAGCTTTCTTT. Its protein product is CASSLAGFTTEAFF.

This chain's CDR3 is CASSYRDGPYEQYF. The CDR3 nucleotides are TGTGCCAGCAGTTACAGGGACGGCCCCTACGAGCAGTACTTC. The gene calls are TRBV6-2 or TRBV6-3 and TRBJ2-7, with D perhaps assigned TRBD1 or TRBD2 (5 bases each). Trimming shortened V by 2 bases and J by 2 bases, and 10 bases separated the two germline ends. Germline V gene lookup returns CDR1 MNHEY and CDR2 SVGEGT. This CDR3 has 14 amino acids.

The rearrangement joins TRBV9 to TRBJ1-5; 9 bases are shared with TRBD1. Losses at the gene ends were 5 bases for V and 3 bases for J; bases not matched to a gene: 21. This CDR3 comprises 20 residues. In germline, CDR1 is SGDLS, CDR2 YYNGEE. CDR3 bases: TGTGCCAGCAGTGCTAATGGACAGGGGAACCGATGGGGCTTCAATCAGCCCCAGCATTTT. Translated: CASSANGQGNRWGFNQPQHF.

The V gene is TRBV6-2 or TRBV6-3, the J gene TRBJ2-7; D is undetermined. Germline CDR1 and CDR2: MNHEY and SVGEGT. V shed 6 bases and J shed 6 bases, with 9 bases lying between them. The CDR3 has 11 amino acids. CDR3 in amino acids: CASSYRSEQYF. CDR3 DNA sequence: TGTGCCAGCAGCTATCGATCCGAGCAGTACTTC.

This clone occurred a few times. This rearrangement joins TRBV19 to TRBJ1-2, with TRBD1 as a possible D gene (5 bases). Looked up from germline, CDR1 is LNHDA and CDR2 is SQIVND (reference sequence). Deletions cut 6 bases from V and 3 bases from J, with 11 bases between. The CDR3 totals 13 residues. In DNA, the CDR3 is TGTGCCAGTAGCAAACAGGCTTACTATGGCTACACCTTC. Translated: CASSKQAYYGYTF.

The rearrangement joins TRBV5-5 to TRBJ2-5, with a weak D call TRBD1 (6 bases). Germline V gene lookup returns CDR1 SGHKS and CDR2 YYEKEE (reference sequence). V was cut by 0 bases and J by 1 base, with 16 bases left in between. This CDR3 region has 17 residues. The CDR3: CASSLALGARIQETQYF. The CDR3 DNA reads TGTGCCAGCAGCTTGGCGTTGGGGGCGAGGATCCAAGAGACCCAGTACTTC.

About this clone itself: Since a much larger clone is just one base distant, this may be a read error. The sample contains more than one DNA sequence encoding this CDR3. The chain couples TRBV7-9 to TRBJ1-2, with TRBD1 identical over 7 bases. Germline V gives CDR1 SEHNR, CDR2 FQNEAQ (reference sequence). The V gene end was trimmed by 5 bases and the J gene end by 4 bases; junction bases not matched to a gene: 4. This CDR3 contains 13 residues. The CDR3 loop reads CASSPTGAYGYTF. In DNA, the CDR3 is TGTGCCAGCAGCCCCACAGGGGCCTATGGCTACACCTTC.

This rearrangement joins TRBV29-1 to TRBJ1-2, with 7 bases fitting TRBD1. Looked up from germline, CDR1 is SQVTM and CDR2 is ANQGSEA. CDR3 length: 14 amino acids. J lost 3 bases, V lost 0 bases, and 4 bases had no gene match. CDR3 in amino acids: CSVEDEGADYGYTF. CDR3 sequence (DNA): TGCAGCGTTGAAGATGAGGGGGCTGACTATGGCTACACCTTC.

This chain uses TRBV2 with TRBJ1-1; 8 bases are a match to TRBD1. This CDR3 comprises 15 residues. Germline loops: CDR1 SNHLY, CDR2 FYNNEI. Trimming cost V 7 bases and J 8 bases; bases outside gene matches: 15. CDR3 nucleotides: TGTGCCAGCACTCTCCAGGACAGGGAAGGTCAGGAAGCTTTCTTT. It encodes CASTLQDREGQEAFF.

CDR3 nucleotide sequence: TGTGCCACCAGTGATTTATGCCGGGGGGCACAAGGTGAAGAGACCCAGTACTTC. Its protein product is CATSDLCRGAQGEETQYF. The chain uses TRBV24-1 and TRBJ2-5; a possible D gene is TRBD2 (7 bases). With 1 base removed from V and 3 bases from J, the gap between germline ends came to 20 bases. Germline loops: CDR1 KGHDR, CDR2 SFDVKD. CDR3 length: 18 residues.

V usage is TRBV13 and J usage is TRBJ2-1; 7 nucleotides match TRBD1. The V gene's germline CDR1 is PRHDT and CDR2 FYEKMQ (reference sequence). The length of the CDR3 is 16 residues. V shed 5 bases and J 5 bases; nucleotides not matched to a gene: 12. The CDR3 DNA sequence: TGTGCCAGCAGCGAAAGTTTTGGGACAGTTAACAATGAGCAGTTCTTC. Translation: CASSESFGTVNNEQFF.

The chain employs TRBV2 and TRBJ2-4; the D gene is possibly TRBD1 (5 bases). V dropped 5 bases and J dropped 10 bases, with 9 bases sitting between them. Looked up from germline, CDR1 is SNHLY and CDR2 is FYNNEI. This CDR3 has 11 residues. CDR3: CASSKTDIQYF. The CDR3 DNA sequence: TGTGCCAGCAGTAAGACAGATATTCAGTACTTC. The complete variable domain, with remaining parts taken from reference TRBV2 and TRBJ2-4, reads EPEVTQTPSHQVTQMGQEVILRCVPISNHLYFYWYRQILGQKVEFLVSFYNNEISEKSEIFDDQFSVERPDGSNFTLKIRSTKLEDSAMYFCASSKTDIQYFGAGTRLSVL.

This clone has just a few counts. The CDR3 nucleotides read TGTGCCAGCAGAAACATCTATGGCTACACCTTC. Its translation: CASRNIYGYTF. The rearrangement links TRBV6-5 to TRBJ1-2; no clear D gene. Germline CDR1 reads MNHEY; CDR2 reads SVGAGI. V was clipped by 6 bases and J by 4 bases, with 6 bases between them. The CDR3 consists of 11 residues.

This clone was recorded a few times. The chain links TRBV5-6 to TRBJ1-2; D is unclear. From germline, CDR1 is SGHDT and CDR2 YYEEEE. The ends were cut back, 1 base at V and 4 bases at J, with 17 bases in the middle. The CDR3 sequence is 16 residues long. CDR3 sequence: CASSLLTIEASYGYTF. CDR3 nucleotides: TGTGCCAGCAGCTTGCTAACGATTGAAGCATCCTATGGCTACACCTTC. The full variable domain, in which reference TRBV5-6 and TRBJ1-2 provide the parts outside the CDR3, is DAGVTQSPTHLIKTRGQQVTLRCSPKSGHDTVSWYQQALGQGPQFIFQYYEEEERQRGNFPDRFSGHQFPNYSSELNVNALLLGDSALYLCASSLLTIEASYGYTFGSGTRLTVV.

The chain combines TRBV7-2 with TRBJ2-5; D is perhaps TRBD2 (5 bases). The CDR3 totals 14 residues. Trimming stripped 2 bases from V and 5 bases from J, with 12 bases between. The germline gives CDR1 SGHTA, CDR2 FQGNSA. CDR3 coding DNA: TGTGCCAGCAGCTTACAGAGGGTGGGGGAGACCCAGTACTTC. Translating gives CASSLQRVGETQYF.

The rearrangement links TRBV5-4 to TRBJ1-2, with D unresolved. From germline, CDR1 is SGHNT and CDR2 YYREEE (reference sequence). Trimming left V 4 bases short and J 4 bases short, with 14 bases between. The CDR3 length is 14 residues. DNA of the CDR3: TGTGCCAGCAGCCAGTCGGCACAGACCTATGGCTACACCTTC. Translation gives CASSQSAQTYGYTF.

This chain uses TRBV6-5 with TRBJ2-2, with TRBD2 matching over 8 bases. This CDR3 is built from 14 residues. V lost 9 bases to trimming and J lost 3 bases; unmatched junction nucleotides: 6. The V gene's germline CDR1 is MNHEY and CDR2 SVGAGI. The CDR3 sequence: CASSGALYTGELFF. CDR3 coding DNA: TGTGCCAGTAGCGGGGCCCTTTACACCGGGGAGCTGTTTTTT.

The V and J genes are TRBV7-9 and TRBJ2-5; TRBD2 matches 8 bases. Per the germline V gene, CDR1 is SEHNR and CDR2 is FQNEAQ (reference sequence). With V trimmed by 1 base and J by 5 bases, 6 bases remained unmatched. The CDR3 has 15 amino acids. The CDR3 coding sequence is TGTGCCAGCAGCTTAGTCGGGGGGGCTTTGGAGACCCAGTACTTC. Encoded protein: CASSLVGGALETQYF.

The V and J genes are TRBV11-2 and TRBJ2-2, with 9 bases matching TRBD1. Germline values: CDR1 SGHAT, CDR2 FQNNGV. The V gene end was trimmed by 6 bases and the J gene end by 0 bases; junction bases not matched to a gene: 5. This CDR3 comprises 16 residues. The CDR3: CASSKQGAPNTGELFF. The DNA of the CDR3 is TGTGCCAGCAGTAAACAGGGGGCGCCGAACACCGGGGAGCTGTTTTTT.

The gene calls are TRBV6-6 and TRBJ2-1; 10 nucleotides line up with TRBD1. Germline CDR1 and CDR2: MNHNY and SVGAGI (reference sequence). The CDR3 extends over 15 amino acids. With 4 bases clipped from V and 9 bases from J, the junction kept 9 bases outside the gene matches. This chain's CDR3 is CASSLGQGLGGEQFF. The CDR3 DNA sequence: TGTGCCAGCAGTTTGGGACAGGGGCTTGGAGGTGAGCAGTTCTTC.

This rearrangement joins TRBV6-5 to TRBJ2-3, with D possibly being TRBD1 or TRBD2 (5 bases each). This CDR3 region has 12 residues. Trimming took 6 bases from V and 9 from J, leaving 13 bases between them. CDR1 MNHEY and CDR2 SVGAGI come from the germline V gene. The CDR3 here is CASRGPPATQYF. CDR3 bases: TGTGCCAGCAGGGGACCCCCCGCCACGCAGTATTTT.